This T cell receptor (beta chain) was captured in a study of shared clonotypes between healthy human individuals (dated by TCRdb to the early 2020s). For the wider study: Three men and a couple of women, aged 18 to 49 years, made up the cohort. For each donor, CD4 naive and CD4 memory were each run on three plates, CD8 naive on two plates, and CD8 memory on one plate. To estimate repertoire size and how much clonotypes are shared between individuals, the study performed deep sequencing of blood TCR repertoires from a handful of healthy adults. Different laboratories and diverse techniques were used to prepare libraries and sequence TCR repertoires, to increase sequencing depth and limit assay-specific biases. Each donor's leukapheresis produced roughly between roughly 0.85 and 9.5 billion PBMCs.

Beyond this particular receptor, the publication reports: The small number of donors limited the genetic and exposure-history diversity represented. Even with the large sequencing depth, rarefaction of the sorted-subset datasets indicated that sequencing was incomplete. Larger estimated clonotype richness was generally found for naive subsets than for memory subsets. Clonotypes shared by all four sorted-subset donors showed higher generation probabilities than non-shared clonotypes. When a few donors were compared, the shared fraction of clonotypes was about 5.5% for naive CD4, 3% to 4% for naive CD8, roughly 2.5% for memory CD4, and 0.35% to 0.4% for memory CD8. Pairwise subsampling indicated that sequencing depth was expected to affect the degree of clonotype sharing among donors. Sampling was restricted to blood, and TCR repertoires in tissue are likely to differ from TCR repertoires in blood.

Using the deep immunoSEQ assay, TCR CDR3 regions were amplified from genomic DNA by multiplex PCR. Extracted genomic DNA from each cell subset was distributed evenly across all wells of several immunoSEQ 96-well plates, and each plate was treated as a replicate. For sorted subsets, each replicate PCR was loaded with roughly 0.2 ug genomic DNA, equivalent to 25,000 to 35,000 T cell genomes. Purified libraries were quantified with a Qubit 3.0 fluorometer, sized on a Bioanalyzer 2100, and re-quantified with the KAPA Library Quantification kit. A separate single-read 150-cycle Illumina NextSeq 550 flow cell was used to sequence each immunoSEQ 96-well plate. The original pipeline was this. The immunoSEQ output contained only junctional sequences without quality scores, so filtering could not match that applied to full-length reads. Sequences were annotated with PyIR, a Python wrapper for IgBLAST v1.9, using IMGT germline references to assign V/J genes and CDR3. Reads with weak V/J assignments (E-value above 1e-6), missing CDR3, stop codons, out-of-frame junctions, or ambiguous translated residues were removed. V3J clonotypes were defined as sequences sharing an identical inferred V gene, J gene, and CDR3 amino acid sequence. Percentage overlap between repertoires was calculated by dividing the number of shared unique clonotypes by the size of the smaller repertoire. Richness of each repertoire was evaluated using RTK rarefaction, the Chao1 estimator, and Recon v2.1 estimates of unobserved clonotypes. OLGA was used to compute generation probabilities for all TCRbeta clonotypes that the gDNA method yielded from a handful of donors. TCRdb limited this immuneACCESS table to in-frame rearrangements with V and J called. A share of clones is missing; checked studies link under half to unresolved V genes, and the rest is unexplained. V and J calls and clone size follow that table, whereas D and trimming were derived from the DNA. The sample table records fewer than 700,000 clones; roughly 95% of these occur just once. The top ten clones comprise approximately 0.11% of the sample.

CD8 naive samples consisted of CD45RO-negative cells that were positively selected for CCR7, yielding a CD45RA+CCR7+ population without TemRA cells. Donors were healthy HIV-negative adults with no recently reported acute infections or vaccinations. Every donor was a Caucasian adult residing in Nashville, Tennessee, USA. Blood was obtained by leukapheresis, after which PBMCs were separated by Ficoll-Histopaque density gradient centrifugation and cryopreserved in liquid nitrogen vapor phase. Analytical flow cytometry was used to check the purity and quantity of each magnetically sorted T cell population. Genomic DNA was isolated from every sorted fraction and measured by UV absorbance on a Nanodrop 2000c. With regard to this clone: The antigen this receptor binds is unknown. No qualities accompany the bases; no much larger clone lies one base away.

Material: naive CD8+ T cells sorted from blood. Reading the label with the study, this specimen's cell subset or site is: CD45RA+CCR7+. The source of this sequence is a woman in her twenties or thirties in good health.

The DNA sequence is TGTGCCAGCAGTGAAGTTAGGGCCAGGGGAATTGAAGCTTTCTTT. It is translated as CASSEVRARGIEAFF. The sequence is built from TRBV6-1 and TRBJ1-1; the best D guess is TRBD1, with 6 bases matching. The trim is 1 base for V and 7 bases for J, with a gap of 16 bases between the germline ends. CDR1 and CDR2 are read off the germline V gene as MNHNS and SASEGT. Counted from cysteine to phenylalanine, this CDR3 has 15 amino acids. This entry keeps only the CDR3 DNA: 45 bases, framed from base 1.